The rows below give T cell receptor beta chains drawn from one sample of a study of cytomegalovirus exposure and HLA in healthy donors. Assay: immunoSEQ multiplex PCR; the TCRdb copy retains only in-frame clones and omits some. The repertoire consists of some 150,000 clones, with less than 85% occurring once and the leading ten covering about 6.5%. Sample: PBMCs. The origin of the receptors is a man aged 40-50 years in good health and CMV-seropositive. CDR3s include the opening cysteine and the closing phenylalanine or tryptophan. D genes are given only for firm matches. Size tells how often a clone was seen (once, few, many) or the class of an expanded clone, and some rows leave it out.

size	J	D	V	DNA	CDR3
once	TRBJ1-2	.	TRBV19	TGTGCCAGTAGTATAGATGGGGCGTATGGCTACACCTTC	CASSIDGAYGYTF
.	TRBJ1-1	.	TRBV7-8	TGTGCCAGCAGTCGGACAGAGAACACTGAAGCTTTCTTT	CASSRTENTEAFF
.	TRBJ2-1	.	TRBV11-3	TGTGCCAGCAGCCAAACCCTACGCGGGGCCTACAATGAGCAGTTCTTC	CASSQTLRGAYNEQFF
.	TRBJ2-5	TRBD1	TRBV18	TGTGCCAGCTCACCCACAGGGGCCCAAGAGACCCAGTACTTC	CASSPTGAQETQYF
.	TRBJ2-7	.	TRBV27	TGTGCCAGCAGTTTAAGGGGTTCCGAGCAGTACTTC	CASSLRGSEQYF
.	TRBJ2-1	TRBD2	TRBV10-3	TGTGCCATCAGCATACCCCCGGCGACTAGCGGGGAATACAATGAGCAGTTCTTC	CAISIPPATSGEYNEQFF
.	TRBJ2-2	TRBD1	TRBV12-5	TGTGCTAGTGGATCTGGGACAGGGGCGAACACCGGGGAGCTGTTTTTT	CASGSGTGANTGELFF
.	TRBJ2-3	.	TRBV4-3	TGCGCCAGCAGCCGAGATTTCGGAGATACGCAGTATTTT	CASSRDFGDTQYF
.	TRBJ1-2	.	TRBV29-1	TGCAGCGTTGATATGGCGGGGGTAGCTGGCTACACCTTC	CSVDMAGVAGYTF
.	TRBJ1-4	.	TRBV19	TGTGCCAGCCGGAGGACCTATGAAGAAAAACTGTTTTTT	CASRRTYEEKLFF
.	TRBJ1-5	TRBD1	TRBV2	TGTGCCAGCAGTAGAGGACAGGGGAACCAGCCCCAGCATTTT	CASSRGQGNQPQHF
.	TRBJ2-5	TRBD1	TRBV18	TGTGCCAGCTCACCACCGGGACAGCAAGAGACCCAGTACTTC	CASSPPGQQETQYF
few	TRBJ1-4	TRBD1	TRBV6-6	TGTGCCAGCAGAACGAGACAGGGGAGCGAAAAACTGTTTTTT	CASRTRQGSEKLFF
once	TRBJ1-1	TRBD1	TRBV9	TGTGCCAGCAGCGCGCCCCGGGACAGCGGGAACACTGAAGCTTTCTTT	CASSAPRDSGNTEAFF
.	TRBJ2-7	.	TRBV7-9	TGTGCCAGCAGCTTAGCGGGCAGGGCGACGGTGGAGCAGTACTTC	CASSLAGRATVEQYF
.	TRBJ1-2	.	TRBV5-1	TGCGCCAGCAGCTTGGGCGGTGCAGGGGCCAACTATGGCTACACCTTC	CASSLGGAGANYGYTF
.	TRBJ2-1	TRBD2	TRBV5-4	TGTGCCAGCAGCGCCGGGACTAGCGGGTGGCAGTTCTTC	CASSAGTSGWQFF